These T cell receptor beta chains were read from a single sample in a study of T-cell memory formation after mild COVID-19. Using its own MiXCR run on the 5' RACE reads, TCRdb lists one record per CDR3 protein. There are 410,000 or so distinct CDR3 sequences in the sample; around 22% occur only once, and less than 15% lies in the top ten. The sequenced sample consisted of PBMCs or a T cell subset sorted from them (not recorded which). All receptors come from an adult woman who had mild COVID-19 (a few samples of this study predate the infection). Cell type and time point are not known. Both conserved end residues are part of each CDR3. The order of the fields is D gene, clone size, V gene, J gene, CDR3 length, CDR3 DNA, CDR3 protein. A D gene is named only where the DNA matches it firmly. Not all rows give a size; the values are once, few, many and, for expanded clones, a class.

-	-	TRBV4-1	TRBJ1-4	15	TGCGCCAGCAGCCAAGAGGAGACGGTTAATGAAAAACTGTTTTTT	CASSQEETVNEKLFF
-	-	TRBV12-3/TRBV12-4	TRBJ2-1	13	TGTGCCAGCGCCTTTCGGGTCTACAATGAGCAGTTCTTC	CASAFRVYNEQFF
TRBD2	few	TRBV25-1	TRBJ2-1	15	TGTGCCAGCAGTGAGGGACTAGCGTTCTACAATGAGCAGTTCTTC	CASSEGLAFYNEQFF
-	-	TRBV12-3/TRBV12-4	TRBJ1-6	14	TGTGCCAGCACCGAACAGGCGCCCGTTTCACCCCTCCACTTT	CASTEQAPVSPLHF
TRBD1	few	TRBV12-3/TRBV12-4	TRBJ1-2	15	TGTGCCAGCAGTTTGGAGGCAGGGGGACGGTGTGGCTACACCTTC	CASSLEAGGRCGYTF
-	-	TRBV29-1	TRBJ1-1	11	TGCAGCGCCCGACAGGTCTTTGGAGCTTTCTTT	CSARQVFGAFF
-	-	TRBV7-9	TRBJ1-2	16	TGTGCCAGCAGCCAGAGCTACAGGCGAGCTAACTATGGCTACACCTTC	CASSQSYRRANYGYTF
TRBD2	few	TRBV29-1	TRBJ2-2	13	TGCACCCTTAGGGAGGGAAACACCGGGGAGCTGTTTTTT	CTLREGNTGELFF
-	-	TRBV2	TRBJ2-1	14	TGTGCCAGCAGTGAATGGGGACTGACGGATGAGCAGTTCTTC	CASSEWGLTDEQFF
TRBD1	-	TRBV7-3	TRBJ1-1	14	TGTGCCAGCAGCCCCGGGACAGGGGTTCCTGAAGCTTTCTTT	CASSPGTGVPEAFF
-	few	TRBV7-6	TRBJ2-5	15	TGTGCCAGCAGCTTATTCCAGCCAGGGCAAGAGACCCAGTACTTC	CASSLFQPGQETQYF
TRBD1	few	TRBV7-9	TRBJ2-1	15	TGTGCCAGCAGCAAAGGGGACAGGGTGTGGGATGAGCAGTTCTTC	CASSKGDRVWDEQFF
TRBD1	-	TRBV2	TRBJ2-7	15	TGTGCCAGCAGGGCCGGGACAGAGGTGGGTTACGAGCAGTACTTC	CASRAGTEVGYEQYF
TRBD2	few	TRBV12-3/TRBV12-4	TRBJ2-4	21	TGTGCCAGCAGTCACTATGACACGGGACTAGCGGGAACCTTAGCCAAAAACATTCAGTACTTC	CASSHYDTGLAGTLAKNIQYF
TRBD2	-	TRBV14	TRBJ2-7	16	TGTGCCAGCAGCCAAGCGGGTATAGCGGGAGAATACGAGCAGTACTTC	CASSQAGIAGEYEQYF
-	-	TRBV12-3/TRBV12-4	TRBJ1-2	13	TGTGCCAGCCGCGGGACAAACTTCTATGGCTACACCTTC	CASRGTNFYGYTF
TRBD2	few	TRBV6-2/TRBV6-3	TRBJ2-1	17	TGTGCCAGCAGTTACCCAACTAGCGGGGGGACCCGCAATGAGCAGTTCTTC	CASSYPTSGGTRNEQFF
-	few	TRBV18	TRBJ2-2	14	TGTGCCAGCTCACCACAAATTTACACCGGGGAGCTGTTTTTT	CASSPQIYTGELFF
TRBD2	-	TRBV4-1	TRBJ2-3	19	TGCGCCAGCAGCCCCCGCATGGGCGGGGGGAAAGCTAGCACAGATACGCAGTATTTT	CASSPRMGGGKASTDTQYF
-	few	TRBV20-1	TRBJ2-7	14	TGCAGCAAAAGGCGACTAGAGAGCTCCTACGAGCAGTACTTC	CSKRRLESSYEQYF
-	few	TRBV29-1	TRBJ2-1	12	TGCAGCGCCCGCCCGGGGAACAATGAGCAGTTCTTC	CSARPGNNEQFF
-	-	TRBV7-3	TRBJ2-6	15	TGTGCCAGCAGCTCCTACACGGTGGGGGCCAACGTCCTGACTTTC	CASSSYTVGANVLTF
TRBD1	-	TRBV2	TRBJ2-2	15	TGTGCCAGCAAATCGGGACAGACGAACACCGGGGAGCTGTTTTTT	CASKSGQTNTGELFF
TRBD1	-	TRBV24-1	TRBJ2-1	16	TGTGCCACCAGTGAGGAGAGGGACAGGAGATACAATGAGCAGTTCTTC	CATSEERDRRYNEQFF
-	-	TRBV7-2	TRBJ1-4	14	TGTGCCAGCAGCTTTCCGGGAATGGGTGAAAAACTGTTTTTT	CASSFPGMGEKLFF
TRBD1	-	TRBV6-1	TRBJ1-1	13	TGTGCCAGCAGAGGACAGGGGGTCACTGAAGCTTTCTTT	CASRGQGVTEAFF
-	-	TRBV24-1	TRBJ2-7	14	TGTGCCACCAGTGATCCTGCGACAGGCGGGAAGCAGTACTTC	CATSDPATGGKQYF
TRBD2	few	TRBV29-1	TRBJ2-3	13	TGCAGCGTCTGGACTAGTACTCCAGATACGCAGTATTTT	CSVWTSTPDTQYF
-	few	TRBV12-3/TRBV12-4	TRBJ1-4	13	TGTGCCAGCAGTTTTCTTTGGCAGGGAAAACTGTTTTTT	CASSFLWQGKLFF
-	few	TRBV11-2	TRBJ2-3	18	TGTGCCAGCAGCCCCAAAGTTACCATTACGGGGTCCACAGATACGCAGTATTTT	CASSPKVTITGSTDTQYF
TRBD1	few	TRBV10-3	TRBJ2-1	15	TGTGCCATCAGTGACTCAGGGCAGGGGGCGATTGAGCAGTTCTTC	CAISDSGQGAIEQFF
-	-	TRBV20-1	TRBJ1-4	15	TGCAGTGCTCGGCGAGGGGGGGCGCGCGATGAAAAACTGTTTTTT	CSARRGGARDEKLFF
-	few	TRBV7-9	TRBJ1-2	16	TGTGCCAGCAGCTTAGCCACAGGGATGGGGAACTATGGCTACACCTTC	CASSLATGMGNYGYTF